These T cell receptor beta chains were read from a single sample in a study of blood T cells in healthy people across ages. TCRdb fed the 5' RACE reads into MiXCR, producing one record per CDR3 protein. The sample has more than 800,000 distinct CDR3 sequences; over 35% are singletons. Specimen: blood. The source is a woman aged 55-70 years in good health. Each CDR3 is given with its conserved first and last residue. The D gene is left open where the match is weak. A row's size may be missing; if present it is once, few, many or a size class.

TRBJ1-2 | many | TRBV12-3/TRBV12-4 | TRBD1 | CASSPDRVYGYTF | TGTGCCAGCAGTCCGGACAGGGTCTATGGCTACACCTTC
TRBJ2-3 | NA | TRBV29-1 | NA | CSVVEGRASSTDTQYF | TGCAGCGTTGTGGAGGGGCGGGCCTCTAGCACAGATACGCAGTATTTT
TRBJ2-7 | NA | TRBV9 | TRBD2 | CASSVVAGGPHEQYF | TGTGCCAGCAGCGTCGTAGCGGGAGGGCCCCACGAGCAGTACTTC
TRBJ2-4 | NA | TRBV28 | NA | CASSFGTLLAKNIQYF | TGTGCCAGCAGTTTCGGGACACTTCTAGCCAAAAACATTCAGTACTTC
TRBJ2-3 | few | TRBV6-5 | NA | CASSYLTGKDTQYF | TGTGCCAGCAGTTACTTGACAGGCAAAGATACGCAGTATTTT
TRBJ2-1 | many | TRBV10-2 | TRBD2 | CASARLAGGSHEQFF | TGCGCCAGCGCAAGACTAGCGGGAGGTTCCCATGAGCAGTTCTTC
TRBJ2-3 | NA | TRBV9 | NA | CASSVGGRSDTQYF | TGTGCCAGCAGCGTAGGGGGGAGAAGCGATACGCAGTATTTT
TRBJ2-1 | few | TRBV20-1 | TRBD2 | CSARDLRERSYNEQFF | TGCAGTGCTAGAGATCTGCGGGAGCGCTCCTACAATGAGCAGTTCTTC
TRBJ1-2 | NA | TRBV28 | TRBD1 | CASSSLPGQGVGYTF | TGTGCCAGCAGTTCGCTTCCGGGACAGGGTGTTGGCTACACCTTC
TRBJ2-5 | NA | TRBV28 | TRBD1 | CASSSTGGFQETQYF | TGTGCCAGCAGTTCAACAGGGGGCTTCCAAGAGACCCAGTACTTC
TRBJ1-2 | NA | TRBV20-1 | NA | CSAKARDYYGYTF | TGCAGTGCCAAGGCTCGGGACTACTATGGCTACACCTTC
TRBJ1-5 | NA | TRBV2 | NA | CASSPDKGRPQHF | TGTGCCAGCAGTCCGGACAAGGGCAGACCCCAGCATTTT
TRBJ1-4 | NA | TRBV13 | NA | CASTQGTNEKLFF | TGTGCCAGCACGCAGGGAACTAATGAAAAACTGTTTTTT
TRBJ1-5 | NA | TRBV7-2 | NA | CASSPSGSQPQHF | TGTGCCAGCAGCCCCTCGGGTAGCCAGCCCCAGCATTTT
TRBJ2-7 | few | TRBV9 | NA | CASSVVLQEGGTREQYF | TGTGCCAGCAGCGTAGTCCTACAAGAGGGGGGGACAAGGGAGCAGTACTTC
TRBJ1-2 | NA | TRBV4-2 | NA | CASRGRWTGDGYTF | TGTGCCAGCCGGGGGCGGTGGACGGGTGATGGCTACACCTTC
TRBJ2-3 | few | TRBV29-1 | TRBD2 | CSVVLAVVTDTQYF | TGCAGCGTTGTTCTAGCGGTTGTCACAGATACGCAGTATTTT
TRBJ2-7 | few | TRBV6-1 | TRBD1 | CASRGGTTYEQYF | TGTGCCAGCCGAGGGGGCACTACCTACGAGCAGTACTTC
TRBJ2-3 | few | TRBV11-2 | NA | CASSSPMRQTDTQYF | TGTGCCAGCAGCTCACCCATGCGACAGACAGATACGCAGTATTTT
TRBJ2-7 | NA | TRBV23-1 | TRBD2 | CASITGGLARISYEQYF | TGCGCCAGCATCACCGGGGGACTAGCGAGGATTTCCTACGAGCAGTACTTC
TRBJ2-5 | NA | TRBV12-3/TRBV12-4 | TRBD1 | CASSFIQGEETQYF | TGTGCCAGCAGTTTTATACAGGGGGAAGAGACCCAGTACTTC
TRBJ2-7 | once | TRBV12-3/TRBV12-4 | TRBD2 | CASIPSGSFSYEQYF | TGTGCCAGCATTCCTAGCGGGAGTTTTTCCTACGAGCAGTACTTC